These 24 T cell receptor beta chains share one sample of origin, sequenced in a study of beta chain features in type 1 diabetes. Reverse transcribing all isolated RNA meant expressed TCRB transcripts were sequenced. Some clones are missing from TCRdb's copy, which holds only in-frame ones; the method was immunoSEQ multiplex PCR. The sample contains about 140,000 clones, 13% of which appear only once. No antigen is known for these receptors. Findings of the study overall: There was a moderate but significant shortening of TCRB CDR3s in all four CD4+ subsets of Type 1 diabetes patients.

The source material was central memory CD4+ T cells from blood. The receptors were sampled from a man between 18 and 35 years old with type 1 diabetes.

This clone was counted only a few times. V and J are TRBV29-1 and TRBJ2-3; D call uncertain. Germline V gene data show CDR1 as SQVTM and CDR2 as ANQGSEA. Trimming shortened V by 3 bases and J by 1 base, and 8 bases separated the two germline ends. The CDR3 has 13 residues. CDR3 DNA: TGCAGCGTTGAGCCTGGGGGCACAGATACGCAGTATTTT. The encoded protein is CSVEPGGTDTQYF.

This clone occurred many times. The J gene is TRBJ2-1, the V gene TRBV7-2, with a weak D call TRBD1 (6 bases). Germline V CDR1 and CDR2: SGHTA, FQGNSA. The CDR3 is made up of 15 amino acids. V was shortened by 0 bases and J by 8 bases, with 14 bases between the two germline ends. The CDR3 DNA reads TGTGCCAGCAGCTTAGCGAGGGCACAGGGTCATGAGCAGTTCTTC. As protein: CASSLARAQGHEQFF. Drawing the rest from reference TRBV7-2 and TRBJ2-1, the complete variable domain is GAGVSQSPSNKVTEKGKDVELRCDPISGHTALYWYRQSLGQGLEFLIYFQGNSAPDKSGLPSDRFSAERTGGSVSTLTIQRTQQEDSAVYLCASSLARAQGHEQFFGPGTRLTVL.

V and J are TRBV7-9 and TRBJ2-5; D unclear. CDR1 SEHNR and CDR2 FQNEAQ come from the germline V gene (reference sequence). The CDR3 length is 15 residues. Between the trimmed V and J ends, which lost 5 bases and 0 bases, there was a span of 13 bases. The CDR3 here is CASSPPLRNQETQYF. In DNA, the CDR3 is TGTGCCAGCAGCCCCCCACTCCGGAACCAAGAGACCCAGTACTTC. The whole variable domain, remainder taken from reference TRBV7-9 and TRBJ2-5, is DTGVSQNPRHKITKRGQNVTFRCDPISEHNRLYWYRQTLGQGPEFLTYFQNEAQLEKSRLLSDRFSAERPKGSFSTLEIQRTEQGDSAMYLCASSPPLRNQETQYFGPGTRLLVL.

This clone was counted many times. This chain links TRBV11-2 with TRBJ1-1, with D tentatively TRBD1 (6 bases). Germline assignment: CDR1 SGHAT and CDR2 FQNNGV. The V end lost 5 bases, the J end lost 3 bases, and 10 bases lay between the germline ends. This CDR3 comprises 13 residues. For the CDR3, the DNA is TGTGCCAGCAGCGTACAGGGCGACACTGAAGCTTTCTTT. It translates to CASSVQGDTEAFF.

This rearrangement joins TRBV11-2 to TRBJ2-3; 13 nucleotides line up with TRBD2. The CDR3 is 16 residues long. CDR1 and CDR2 (germline): SGHAT, FQNNGV. The V gene end was trimmed by 1 base and the J gene end by 6 bases; junction bases not matched to a gene: 4. CDR3 sequence: CASSLGLAGGLDTQYF. The CDR3 coding sequence is TGTGCCAGCAGCTTAGGACTAGCGGGGGGCCTGGATACGCAGTATTTT.

This clone was detected many times. This chain links TRBV6-6 with TRBJ2-5, with D perhaps being TRBD1 or TRBD2 (5 bases each). Per the germline V gene, CDR1 is MNHNY and CDR2 is SVGAGI (reference sequence). V dropped 5 bases and J dropped 4 bases, with 11 bases sitting between them. CDR3 size: 13 residues. CDR3 nucleotides: TGTGCCAGCAGTACCCCTGGGGGAGAGACCCAGTACTTC. This sequence encodes CASSTPGGETQYF.

This clone was detected a few times. The same CDR3 also results from other DNA sequences found in this sample. The chain is built from TRBV29-1 and TRBJ1-2, with D tentatively TRBD1 (5 bases). V was cut by 7 bases and J by 5 bases, with 17 bases left in between. Germline V gives CDR1 SQVTM, CDR2 ANQGSEA. CDR3 size: 13 residues. The CDR3 region is CSARLGLNYGYTF. For the CDR3, the DNA is TGCAGCGCCAGGTTGGGACTAAATTATGGCTACACCTTC.

To note about this clone: At the DNA level, this CDR3 is encoded by other sequences in the same sample as well. This chain links TRBV18 with TRBJ2-3; D is uncertain. V was cut by 7 bases and J by 0 bases, with 8 bases left in between. The CDR3 runs to 13 residues. Germline V gene lookup returns CDR1 KGHSH and CDR2 LQKENI. This CDR3 is CASYLGSTDTQYF. DNA for the CDR3: TGTGCCAGCTACCTGGGGAGCACAGATACGCAGTATTTT.

The rearrangement uses TRBV7-9 and TRBJ2-7; 9 bases are a match to TRBD1. The trim removed 6 bases at V and 1 base at J, leaving 10 bases unmatched. Germline lookup yields CDR1 SEHNR and CDR2 FQNEAQ (reference sequence). The CDR3 has 16 amino acids. The CDR3: CASSFDPGQGSYEQYF. The CDR3 DNA reads as TGTGCCAGCAGTTTCGATCCGGGACAGGGATCCTACGAGCAGTACTTC.

This chain links TRBV7-2 with TRBJ2-7, with 10 positions matching TRBD2. V lost 5 bases to trimming and J lost 2 bases; unmatched junction nucleotides: 6. The germline V gene encodes CDR1 SGHTA and CDR2 FQGNSA. The CDR3 runs to 15 residues. The CDR3 DNA reads as TGTGCCAGCAGCCCCGGAGCGGGGGGGCCCTACGAGCAGTACTTC. As protein: CASSPGAGGPYEQYF.

CDR3 DNA: TGTGCCAGCAGCTTGTCCGGGGTAGCGGGCTACATTCAGTACTTC. It codes for CASSLSGVAGYIQYF. The V call is TRBV5-8, the J call TRBJ2-4, with 7 bases matching TRBD2. The CDR3 has 15 amino acids. The germline CDR1 and CDR2 sequences are SGHTS and YDEGEE. Trimming took 1 base from V and 8 from J; bases not matched to a gene: 9.

The chain recombines TRBV30 with TRBJ2-1; 10 bases are shared with TRBD2. J was trimmed by 3 bases and V by 7 bases; bases with no gene match: 9. Germline CDR1 is GTSNPN and CDR2 is SVGIG (reference sequence). The CDR3 runs 15 residues. The CDR3 DNA reads TGTGCCTCTCGGACTAGCGGATCCTTCTACAATGAGCAGTTCTTC. Its translation is CASRTSGSFYNEQFF.

This clone was recorded a few times. The CDR3: CASSFGDERGPETQYF. The CDR3 DNA is TGCGCCAGCAGCTTTGGTGATGAGCGGGGGCCGGAGACCCAGTACTTC. The gene calls are TRBV5-1 and TRBJ2-5; the match to TRBD2 covers 8 bases. Trimming cost V 2 bases and J 5 bases; bases outside gene matches: 11. The germline V gene has CDR1 SGHRS and CDR2 YFSETQ. The CDR3 has 16 amino acids.

This clone was detected a few times. The rearrangement joins TRBV6-6 to TRBJ2-4, with 7 bases identical to TRBD1. Germline V gene lookup returns CDR1 MNHNY and CDR2 SVGAGI (reference sequence). V lost 10 bases, J lost 4 bases, and 10 bases stayed unmatched. The CDR3 runs 14 residues. The CDR3: CATNPGTEKNIQYF. The DNA of the CDR3 is TGTGCCACCAACCCCGGGACAGAGAAAAACATTCAGTACTTC.

This clone was seen a handful of times. V usage is TRBV4-1 and J usage is TRBJ2-7; 8 bases fit TRBD1. The CDR3 covers 13 residues. Germline V gene lookup returns CDR1 MGHRA and CDR2 YSYEKL. V shed 6 bases and J 3 bases; nucleotides not matched to a gene: 4. CDR3 coding DNA: TGCGCCAGCAGACGGACAGGGAACTACGAGCAGTACTTC. Translation gives CASRRTGNYEQYF.

The CDR3 bases are TGTGCCAGCACCCCGGCTGGGGGTCGAGAAGCTTTCTTT. Its protein is CASTPAGGREAFF. The chain couples TRBV28 to TRBJ1-1, with TRBD1 as a possible D gene (5 bases). Germline V gives CDR1 MDHEN, CDR2 SYDVKM. Trimming stripped 7 bases from V and 8 bases from J, with 17 bases between. The CDR3 is 13 residues long. The full variable domain, with the rest looked up from reference TRBV28 and TRBJ1-1, is DVKVTQSSRYLVKRTGEKVFLECVQDMDHENMFWYRQDPGLGLRLIYFSYDVKMKEKGDIPEGYSVSREKKERFSLILESASTNQTSMYLCASTPAGGREAFFGQGTRLTVV.

About this clone: Different DNA sequences within this sample yield the same CDR3. This rearrangement joins TRBV30 to TRBJ1-5, with a tentative D call TRBD1 (5 bases). V shed 0 bases and J shed 1 base, with 10 bases lying between them. CDR3 length: 15 amino acids. Germline V gene lookup returns CDR1 GTSNPN and CDR2 SVGIG (reference sequence). The CDR3 region is CAWSVSGYSNQPQHF. CDR3 DNA: TGTGCCTGGAGTGTGTCAGGGTACAGCAATCAGCCCCAGCATTTT.

The CDR3 bases are TGCGCCAGCAGCCCCCGGGGAGGGTCCTACGAGCAGTACTTC. It translates to CASSPRGGSYEQYF. The genes are TRBV5-1 and TRBJ2-7; 7 nucleotides agree with TRBD2. This CDR3 spans 14 amino acids. CDR1 and CDR2 from the germline V gene are SGHRS and YFSETQ. V shed 4 bases, J shed 1 base, and the junction held 5 bases outside the gene matches.

The V call is TRBV27, the J call TRBJ1-2, with D perhaps TRBD1 (5 bases). V lost 5 bases and J lost 5, with 9 bases in between. The germline gives CDR1 MNHEY, CDR2 SMNVEV (reference sequence). CDR3 length: 12 amino acids. For the CDR3, the DNA is TGTGCCAGCAGTAGGGGCCCTTATGGCTACACCTTC. This translates into CASSRGPYGYTF.

This clone was seen a handful of times. The chain links TRBV4-1 to TRBJ1-2; tentatively, D is TRBD1 (5 bases). This CDR3 has 13 residues. V lost 4 bases, J lost 8 bases, and 14 bases lay in between. Germline V gene data show CDR1 as MGHRA and CDR2 as YSYEKL. The CDR3 reads CASSPPMGRGYTF. The CDR3 DNA reads TGCGCCAGCAGCCCGCCGATGGGACGGGGCTACACCTTC.

A note on this clone: At the DNA level, this CDR3 is encoded by other sequences in the same sample as well. The J gene is TRBJ2-1, the V gene TRBV27; D uncertain. V lost 5 bases and J lost 4, with 3 bases in between. Per germline, CDR1 MNHEY and CDR2 SMNVEV (reference sequence). The CDR3 is 11 amino acids. CDR3 in amino acids: CASSRYNEQFF. The CDR3 DNA is TGTGCCAGCAGTAGGTACAATGAGCAGTTCTTC.

This clone was counted only a few times. J is TRBJ1-6 and V is TRBV7-8; the D gene is possibly TRBD1 (6 bases). Germline V lookup: CDR1 SGHVS, CDR2 FQNEAQ. CDR3 length: 15 amino acids. Trimming took 1 base from V and 6 from J, leaving 10 bases between them. The DNA for the CDR3 is TGTGCCAGCAGCTTAGAGCCAGGGGTTAATTCACCCCTCCACTTT. Translating it yields CASSLEPGVNSPLHF.

This clone has just a few counts. Other DNA sequences from this sample encode an identical CDR3 as well. The V and J genes are TRBV4-2 and TRBJ1-1; D not certain. V lost 0 bases and J lost 3, with 8 bases in between. CDR3 length: 14 residues. Germline CDR1 is LGHNA and CDR2 is YNFKEQ. CDR3 DNA sequence: TGTGCCAGCAGCCAAGATCCCACGGACACTGAAGCTTTCTTT. It codes for CASSQDPTDTEAFF.

The chain couples TRBV9 to TRBJ2-1; TRBD1 or TRBD2 may be the D gene (5 bases each). Germline V gene sequence: CDR1 SGDLS, CDR2 YYNGEE. The V end was cut by 4 bases, the J end by 6 bases, with 17 bases between. This CDR3 spans 15 amino acids. The CDR3 is CASSSQGNGGNEQFF. CDR3 nucleotides: TGTGCCAGCAGCTCCCAGGGAAATGGGGGCAATGAGCAGTTCTTC.